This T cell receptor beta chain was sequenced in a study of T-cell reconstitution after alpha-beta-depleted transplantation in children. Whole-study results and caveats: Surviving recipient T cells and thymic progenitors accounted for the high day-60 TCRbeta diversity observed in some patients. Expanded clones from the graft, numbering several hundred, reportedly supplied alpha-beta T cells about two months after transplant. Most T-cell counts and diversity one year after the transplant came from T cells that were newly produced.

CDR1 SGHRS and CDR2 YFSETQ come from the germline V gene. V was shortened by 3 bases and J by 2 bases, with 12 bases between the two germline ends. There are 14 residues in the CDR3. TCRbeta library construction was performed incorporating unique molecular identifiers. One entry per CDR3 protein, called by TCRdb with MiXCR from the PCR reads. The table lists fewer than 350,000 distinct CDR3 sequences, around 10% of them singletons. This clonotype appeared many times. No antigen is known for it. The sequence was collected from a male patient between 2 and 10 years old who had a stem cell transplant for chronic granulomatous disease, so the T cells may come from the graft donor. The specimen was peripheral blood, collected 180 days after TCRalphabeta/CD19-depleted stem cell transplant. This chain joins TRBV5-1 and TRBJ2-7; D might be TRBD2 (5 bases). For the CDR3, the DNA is TGCGCCAGCAGCTCCAGGACTCGAACCTACGAGCAGTACTTC. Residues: CASSSRTRTYEQYF.